These T cell receptor beta chains were read from a single sample in a study of molecular identifiers for immune sequencing clone quantification. TCRdb re-called the PCR reads with MiXCR, one entry per CDR3 protein. The top ten hold under 0.95% of the sample, which has some 320,000 distinct CDR3 sequences, 20% to 25% seen once. The sequenced sample was naive CD8+ T cells from blood, with Jurkat cell RNA spiked in. Receptors originate from a human donor in good health. Some libraries in this study had Jurkat cell RNA spiked in. Each CDR3 is given with its conserved first and last residue.

cdr3_length: 11; v_call: TRBV7-2; cdr3_aa: CASSPSSKAFF
cdr3_length: 13; v_call: TRBV7-9; cdr3_aa: CASSSPINEKLFF
cdr3_length: 13; v_call: TRBV12-5; cdr3_aa: CASGTGVGQPQHF
cdr3_length: 15; v_call: TRBV7-2; cdr3_aa: CASSQLAGGPYEQYF
cdr3_length: 19; v_call: TRBV7-9; cdr3_aa: CASSVEPGQEISGANVLTF
cdr3_length: 13; v_call: TRBV4-3; cdr3_aa: CASSQDRASEAFF
cdr3_length: 17; v_call: TRBV20-1; cdr3_aa: CSATELAGGLSSYEQYF
cdr3_length: 15; v_call: TRBV5-4; cdr3_aa: CASSWTGTLQETQYF
cdr3_length: 16; v_call: TRBV7-8; cdr3_aa: CASLETGGGFVDTQYF
cdr3_length: 15; v_call: TRBV4-1; cdr3_aa: CASSQKTGGVYEQYF
cdr3_length: 15; v_call: TRBV27; cdr3_aa: CASSFGTSGVNEQFF
cdr3_length: 15; v_call: TRBV2; cdr3_aa: CASRPPPDRGYGYTF
cdr3_length: 14; v_call: TRBV5-1; cdr3_aa: CASSLMEGNTEAFF
cdr3_length: 12; v_call: TRBV9; cdr3_aa: CASSGISGELFF
cdr3_length: 16; v_call: TRBV13; cdr3_aa: CASSLPGLEGTDTQYF
cdr3_length: 16; v_call: TRBV7-2; cdr3_aa: CASSLAGGSGANVLTF
cdr3_length: 15; v_call: TRBV20-1; cdr3_aa: CSARDLQSQEDTQYF
cdr3_length: 15; v_call: TRBV6-2/TRBV6-3; cdr3_aa: CASSSTGRLNQPQHF
cdr3_length: 13; v_call: TRBV30; cdr3_aa: CAWRRGGSYEQYF
cdr3_length: 13; v_call: TRBV28; cdr3_aa: CASSFLSSCEQYF
cdr3_length: 15; v_call: TRBV27; cdr3_aa: CASSSMGGTDNEQFF
cdr3_length: 15; v_call: TRBV29-1; cdr3_aa: CSVGALGGHTGTQHF
cdr3_length: 17; v_call: TRBV15; cdr3_aa: CATSRRQERGAQETQYF
cdr3_length: 17; v_call: TRBV4-1; cdr3_aa: CASSQAALGGGSSPLHF
cdr3_length: 17; v_call: TRBV7-2; cdr3_aa: CASSSDRSVVPYNEQFF
cdr3_length: 12; v_call: TRBV19; cdr3_aa: CATKHVTGELFF
cdr3_length: 13; v_call: TRBV10-1; cdr3_aa: CASSESPWSPLHF
cdr3_length: 13; v_call: TRBV7-2; cdr3_aa: CASSLNLDTEAFF
cdr3_length: 15; v_call: TRBV5-3; cdr3_aa: CASSLWPMGLYEQYF